Presented here are 14 T cell receptor beta chains from one specimen sequenced in a study of PD-L1 blockade in urothelial cancer. TCRdb's copy holds only in-frame clones and misses some; the assay was immunoSEQ multiplex PCR. The sample lists tens of thousands of clones; 82% were seen once. The sequences come from PBMCs, collected around atezolizumab (anti-PD-L1) treatment. The receptors originated from a man in his 70s with urothelial cancer.

CDR3: CASSPFRALVGELFF. The DNA for the CDR3 is TGTGCCAGCAGCCCCTTCAGGGCCCTTGTTGGGGAGCTGTTTTTT. The J gene is TRBJ2-2, the V gene TRBV7-9; a weak D match, TRBD1 (5 bases). This CDR3 spans 15 amino acids. Trimming left V 5 bases short and J 8 bases short, with 18 bases between. Germline CDR1 and CDR2: SEHNR and FQNEAQ (reference sequence).

The J gene is TRBJ2-5, the V gene TRBV27, with 8 bases aligning to TRBD1. CDR3 length: 17 residues. Per germline, CDR1 MNHEY and CDR2 SMNVEV (reference sequence). The ends lost 5 bases at V and 1 base at J; junction bases unmatched: 12. The CDR3 loop reads CASSPLTGTGLQETQYF. The DNA for the CDR3 is TGTGCCAGCAGTCCTCTAACCGGGACAGGCCTCCAAGAGACCCAGTACTTC.

The chain couples TRBV19 to TRBJ2-2; D unresolved. The V gene lost 1 base and the J gene lost 6 bases, with 18 bases spanning the gap. CDR1 is LNHDA and CDR2 is SQIVND in the germline V gene (reference sequence). The CDR3 totals 17 residues. CDR3 nucleotide sequence: TGTGCCAGTAGTATAGGCCCCCTCGGCAGCCTAGCCGGGGAGCTGTTTTTT. It codes for CASSIGPLGSLAGELFF.

The rearrangement joins TRBV28 to TRBJ2-3; perhaps TRBD2 as D (7 bases). Germline V gene lookup returns CDR1 MDHEN and CDR2 SYDVKM. The CDR3 sequence is 14 residues long. The CDR3 reads CAILRGGMSDTQYF. CDR3 nucleotides: TGTGCTATTCTAAGGGGGGGGATGTCAGATACGCAGTATTTT.

This clone was counted only a few times. This chain links TRBV4-3 with TRBJ1-5; D perhaps matches TRBD1 (5 bases). The length of the CDR3 is 15 residues. V shed 6 bases and J shed 1 base, with 13 bases lying between them. The germline CDR1 and CDR2 sequences are LGHNA and YSLEER. CDR3 residues: CASSLRRGSNQPQHF. In DNA form, the CDR3 reads TGCGCCAGCAGTCTGAGACGGGGGAGCAATCAGCCCCAGCATTTT.

The chain employs TRBV5-1 and TRBJ2-1; 8 nucleotides align to TRBD2. The germline V gene has CDR1 SGHRS and CDR2 YFSETQ. The CDR3 has 15 residues. V shed 0 bases and J 3 bases; nucleotides not matched to a gene: 2. The chain's CDR3 is CASSLVSGNYNEQFF. CDR3 sequence (DNA): TGCGCCAGCAGCTTGGTTAGCGGGAACTACAATGAGCAGTTCTTC.

V is TRBV7-8 and J is TRBJ1-1, with D hard to call. V was trimmed by 2 bases and J by 6 bases, leaving 7 bases between them. The CDR3 spans 12 residues. Per germline, CDR1 SGHVS and CDR2 FQNEAQ. CDR3: CASSLSGSEAFF. Here the CDR3 DNA reads TGTGCCAGCAGCTTATCGGGTTCTGAAGCTTTCTTT.

The rearrangement uses TRBV28 and TRBJ2-7; possibly TRBD1 for D (6 bases). V dropped 5 bases and J dropped 5 bases, with 19 bases sitting between them. The CDR3 covers 15 residues. Germline lookup yields CDR1 MDHEN and CDR2 SYDVKM. The CDR3 DNA reads as TGTGCCAGCAGTGGACAGTCATTGAGTCTCCACGAGCAGTACTTC. This sequence encodes CASSGQSLSLHEQYF.

The chain is built from TRBV5-5 and TRBJ1-1; TRBD1 agrees at 7 bases. This CDR3 contains 15 residues. Losses at the gene ends were 2 bases for V and 0 bases for J; bases not matched to a gene: 4. Germline V gives CDR1 SGHKS, CDR2 YYEKEE (reference sequence). Written as DNA, the CDR3 is TGTGCCAGCAGCTTCGATGACAGGGTGAACACTGAAGCTTTCTTT. It specifies CASSFDDRVNTEAFF.

This sequence joins TRBV14 and TRBJ1-5; D gene unclear. The CDR3 extends over 13 amino acids. Per the germline V gene, CDR1 is SGHDN and CDR2 is FVKESK. The ends were cut back, 1 base at V and 3 bases at J, with 4 bases in the middle. CDR3 loop: CASSQGANQPQHF. In nucleotides, the CDR3 is TGTGCCAGCAGCCAAGGGGCCAATCAGCCCCAGCATTTT.

The V call is TRBV4-1, the J call TRBJ2-7, with no clear D. The V gene lost 3 bases and the J gene lost 1 base, with 16 bases spanning the gap. This CDR3 has 16 residues. Germline V gene lookup returns CDR1 MGHRA and CDR2 YSYEKL. The CDR3 region is CASSQSLIRVSYEQYF. The DNA for the CDR3 is TGCGCCAGCAGCCAGTCGCTTATCCGGGTTTCCTACGAGCAGTACTTC.

There are a few counts of this clone. The gene calls are TRBV6-5 and TRBJ2-5; maybe TRBD1 (5 bases). Trimming pared 6 bases from V and 5 bases from J, leaving 16 bases between. This CDR3 has 14 amino acids. From germline, CDR1 is MNHEY and CDR2 SVGAGI. DNA of the CDR3: TGTGCCAGCAGGAGAGCAGGGAATTTTGAGACCCAGTACTTC. Translated, it gives CASRRAGNFETQYF.

The chain combines TRBV2 with TRBJ1-2; TRBD1 matches at 8 bases. Germline CDR1 SNHLY, CDR2 FYNNEI. The CDR3 has 14 amino acids. The junction had 11 bases not matched to a gene; V was cut back by 5 bases and J by 9 bases. The CDR3, as DNA: TGTGCCAGCAGTTTCTTCGGACAGGGTGAGCGCTACACCTTC. Translation: CASSFFGQGERYTF.

This clone came up once. The J gene is TRBJ2-3, the V gene TRBV15; TRBD2 matches 8 bases. Trimming cost V 1 base and J 1 base; bases outside gene matches: 4. Germline V gene data show CDR1 as LNHNV and CDR2 as YYDKDF (reference sequence). The CDR3 spans 16 residues. This CDR3 is CATSRGGRGGTDTQYF. As DNA, the CDR3 is TGTGCCACCAGCAGAGGGGGGCGGGGGGGCACAGATACGCAGTATTTT.